The 29 T cell receptor beta chains given below trace back to one sample, sequenced in a study of T cell responses to AZD1222 COVID-19 vaccine. Sequencing used immunoSEQ multiplex PCR; TCRdb keeps in-frame clones, though not all of them. The profile covers about 190,000 clones, with 90% to 95% appearing a single time and approximately 9.6% taken by the ten largest. The starting material was peripheral blood, obtained on day 0 of AZD1222 vaccination. All receptors come from an adult in good health.

The gene calls are TRBV6-5 and TRBJ2-1, with 7 positions matching TRBD1. Looked up from germline, CDR1 is MNHEY and CDR2 is SVGAGI. CDR3 size: 15 residues. The V and J ends lost 6 bases and 0 bases, in that order; junction bases with no gene match: 5. The CDR3 coding sequence is TGTGCCAGCAGCTCGGACAGGTTCTCCTACAATGAGCAGTTCTTC. Translation gives CASSSDRFSYNEQFF.

The chain combines TRBV24-1 with TRBJ2-5; D call uncertain. This CDR3 has 15 amino acids. Deletions cut 3 bases from V and 1 base from J, with 11 bases between. The germline gives CDR1 KGHDR, CDR2 SFDVKD. The CDR3 spells CATSDPKQLQETQYF. In DNA form, the CDR3 reads TGTGCCACCAGTGATCCCAAACAGCTCCAAGAGACCCAGTACTTC.

The chain has TRBV6-6 and TRBJ1-1; D is undetermined. Deletions cut 5 bases from V and 7 bases from J, with 11 bases between. CDR3 length: 12 residues. Germline V gene lookup returns CDR1 MNHNY and CDR2 SVGAGI (reference sequence). The CDR3 sequence: CASSPYGDEAFF. The CDR3 DNA is TGTGCCAGCAGTCCCTATGGCGATGAAGCTTTCTTT.

The chain recombines TRBV11-2 with TRBJ1-2; 9 nucleotides agree with TRBD1. This CDR3 spans 18 amino acids. Germline V lookup: CDR1 SGHAT, CDR2 FQNNGV. J gave up 4 bases and V 3 bases, and 15 bases lay outside the gene matches. CDR3 DNA: TGTGCCAGCAGCTTCGCCCCAACCGGGACAGGGAAGGGCTATGGCTACACCTTC. Its protein product is CASSFAPTGTGKGYGYTF.

This clone has a handful of counts. V and J are TRBV9 and TRBJ2-7; D possibly corresponds to TRBD1 (5 bases). Between the trimmed V and J ends, which lost 0 bases and 5 bases, there was a span of 12 bases. Germline values: CDR1 SGDLS, CDR2 YYNGEE. The CDR3 loop spans 14 amino acids. CDR3 sequence (DNA): TGTGCCAGCAGCGTAGTTGGGGCCTGGGACGAGCAGTACTTC. Translating gives CASSVVGAWDEQYF.

This chain uses TRBV9 with TRBJ2-3; 7 bases fit TRBD2. J lost 2 bases, V lost 0 bases, and 9 bases had no gene match. The CDR3 covers 17 residues. Per germline, CDR1 SGDLS and CDR2 YYNGEE. The CDR3 spells CASSVDGPGGITDTQYF. The CDR3 region has the DNA TGTGCCAGCAGCGTAGACGGTCCGGGAGGTATCACAGATACGCAGTATTTT.

CDR3 sequence: CASSYLLGTSRDGEQYF. For the CDR3, the DNA is TGTGCCAGCAGTTACCTCCTGGGGACTAGCCGGGATGGCGAGCAGTACTTC. The V and J genes are TRBV6-2 or TRBV6-3 and TRBJ2-7; the match to TRBD2 covers 9 bases. The CDR3 is made up of 17 amino acids. V trimming: 2 bases; J trimming: 6 bases; junction bases outside the gene matches: 14. From germline, CDR1 is MNHEY and CDR2 SVGEGT.

The gene calls are TRBV28 and TRBJ1-5, with a tentative D call TRBD1 (5 bases). Germline assignment: CDR1 MDHEN and CDR2 SYDVKM. The CDR3 runs to 15 residues. V gave up 6 bases and J gave up 0 bases, with 12 bases separating them. The CDR3 DNA reads as TGTGCCAGCAGCCCCCCGACAGATAGCAATCAGCCCCAGCATTTT. This codes for CASSPPTDSNQPQHF.

The gene calls are TRBV19 and TRBJ1-5; TRBD1 agrees at 7 bases. V shed 7 bases, J shed 4 bases, and the junction held 10 bases outside the gene matches. The V gene's germline CDR1 is LNHDA and CDR2 SQIVND (reference sequence). The CDR3 sequence is 15 residues long. CDR3 sequence reads: CASTEGRGPNQPQHF. The CDR3, as DNA: TGTGCCAGTACCGAGGGAAGGGGGCCAAATCAGCCCCAGCATTTT.

This chain connects TRBV9 to TRBJ1-2, with D possibly being TRBD1 (5 bases). The germline V and J ends were trimmed by 3 bases and 8 bases, with 23 bases remaining between them. Germline V CDR1 and CDR2: SGDLS, YYNGEE. The CDR3 has 16 amino acids. CDR3 amino acids: CASSAETTDRGGGYTF. The CDR3 DNA is TGTGCCAGCAGCGCCGAAACGACGGACCGGGGGGGAGGCTACACCTTC.

This clone occurred once. The V call is TRBV25-1, the J call TRBJ2-7; 10 bases line up with TRBD1. This CDR3 spans 16 amino acids. Germline CDR1 is MGHDK and CDR2 is SYGVNS. V gave up 0 bases and J gave up 4 bases; unmatched junction bases: 6. CDR3: CASSEYGTGALYEQYF. The CDR3, as DNA: TGTGCCAGCAGTGAATACGGGACAGGGGCCTTATACGAGCAGTACTTC.

The chain couples TRBV10-3 to TRBJ2-3; the match to TRBD2 covers 7 bases. CDR3 length: 19 residues. After removal of 10 bases from V and 6 bases from J, the junction contained 28 bases not matched to a gene. CDR1 ENHRY and CDR2 SYGVKD come from the germline V gene. The chain's CDR3 is CATSKLLARGRALGDTQYF. CDR3 sequence (DNA): TGTGCCACCTCTAAGCTCCTAGCGAGAGGGAGGGCCCTAGGGGATACGCAGTATTTT.

The chain recombines TRBV6-1 with TRBJ2-5; 8 bases line up with TRBD2. Germline-derived CDR1 and CDR2 are MNHNS and SASEGT. This CDR3 region has 15 residues. With V trimmed by 5 bases and J by 5 bases, 10 bases remained unmatched. CDR3 bases: TGTGCCAGCAGTTTATATAGCGGGGAGCTGGAGACCCAGTACTTC. Its protein is CASSLYSGELETQYF.

The rearrangement uses TRBV28 and TRBJ1-1, with D possibly TRBD1 on 5 matching bases. V was pared by 3 bases and J by 7 bases, with 9 bases between. This CDR3 has 12 amino acids. CDR1 MDHEN and CDR2 SYDVKM come from the germline V gene. In DNA, the CDR3 is TGTGCCAGCAGTTTGGGGACCGTTGAAGCTTTCTTT. Encoded protein: CASSLGTVEAFF.

This clone has only one observation. This same CDR3 is encoded by further DNA sequences in the sample. The V gene is TRBV4-1, the J gene TRBJ2-7; D remains unclear. V was cut by 3 bases and J by 1 base, with 4 bases left in between. The CDR3 contains 12 residues. CDR1 is MGHRA and CDR2 is YSYEKL in the germline V gene. The CDR3: CASSQGSYEQYF. The CDR3 nucleotides read TGCGCCAGCAGCCAGGGGTCCTACGAGCAGTACTTC.

The chain couples TRBV4-1 to TRBJ2-1; 8 bases match TRBD2. Germline CDR1 MGHRA, CDR2 YSYEKL. The junction had 6 bases not matched to a gene; V was cut back by 1 base and J by 10 bases. This CDR3 contains 14 residues. CDR3 region: CASSQAREGFEQFF. For the CDR3, the DNA is TGCGCCAGCAGCCAAGCTCGGGAGGGGTTCGAGCAGTTCTTC.

The V call is TRBV7-2, the J call TRBJ2-7, with TRBD1 matching 7 bases. This CDR3 region has 19 residues. Germline V gene data show CDR1 as SGHTA and CDR2 as FQGNSA. J gave up 2 bases and V 2 bases, and 18 bases lay outside the gene matches. The CDR3 protein is CASSLPAMGQTPHAYEQYF. In DNA, the CDR3 is TGTGCCAGCAGCTTACCCGCCATGGGACAGACCCCCCACGCCTACGAGCAGTACTTC.

The rearrangement links TRBV15 to TRBJ1-3; a possible D gene is TRBD1 (5 bases). The CDR3 extends over 13 amino acids. Trimming removed 9 bases from V and 0 bases from J, with 9 bases in between. In germline, CDR1 is LNHNV, CDR2 YYDKDF (reference sequence). The CDR3 DNA is TGTGCCACGAGGCAGGGCTCTGGAAACACCATATATTTT. Translation: CATRQGSGNTIYF.

The chain combines TRBV6-5 with TRBJ2-7; D might be TRBD2 (5 bases). Germline CDR1 and CDR2: MNHEY and SVGAGI. The CDR3 consists of 13 residues. V shed 7 bases and J shed 6 bases, with 16 bases lying between them. The CDR3 loop is CASTHSGGSEQYF. The CDR3 DNA sequence: TGTGCCAGCACCCACAGTGGCGGGTCCGAGCAGTACTTC.

J is TRBJ1-5 and V is TRBV6-2 or TRBV6-3; TRBD1 might be the D (6 bases). The CDR3 spans 16 residues. From germline, CDR1 is MNHEY and CDR2 SVGEGT. V gave up 0 bases and J gave up 2 bases, with 11 bases separating them. As DNA, the CDR3 is TGTGCCAGCAGTTACTCGAAGGGGGAGGGCAATCAGCCCCAGCATTTT. This codes for CASSYSKGEGNQPQHF.

The chain links TRBV5-4 to TRBJ1-2; maybe TRBD1 (5 bases). This CDR3 region has 17 residues. V lost 4 bases and J lost 1, with 20 bases in between. Per germline, CDR1 SGHNT and CDR2 YYREEE (reference sequence). CDR3: CASSPPVLQGLNYGYTF. In DNA form, the CDR3 reads TGTGCCAGCAGCCCCCCCGTCTTGCAGGGACTTAACTATGGCTACACCTTC.

This chain uses TRBV28 with TRBJ2-7, with D uncertain. Germline V gene lookup returns CDR1 MDHEN and CDR2 SYDVKM. There are 14 residues in the CDR3. Trimming stripped 2 bases from V and 5 bases from J, with 13 bases between. The CDR3 region has the DNA TGTGCCAGCAGTTTAGGACGGCAGGTCCACGAGCAGTACTTC. Protein product: CASSLGRQVHEQYF.

The CDR3 sequence is CASSLPGGVNQPQHF. Written as DNA, the CDR3 is TGTGCCAGCAGTCTACCGGGGGGGGTGAATCAGCCCCAGCATTTT. This rearrangement joins TRBV28 to TRBJ1-5; D may be TRBD1 (5 bases). The CDR3 is 15 residues long. The germline CDR1 and CDR2 sequences are MDHEN and SYDVKM. V dropped 5 bases and J dropped 4 bases, with 15 bases sitting between them.

The chain uses TRBV6-6 and TRBJ2-7; D uncertain. The CDR3 runs 14 residues. Germline-derived CDR1 and CDR2 are MNHNY and SVGAGI (reference sequence). V lost 6 bases, J lost 2 bases, and 14 bases lay in between. The CDR3 bases are TGTGCCAGCAGCCGTTTGAGCGAGACCTACGAGCAGTACTTC. Translating gives CASSRLSETYEQYF.

The chain has TRBV30 and TRBJ1-2; D is undetermined. V was pared by 3 bases and J by 0 bases, with 11 bases between. Germline values: CDR1 GTSNPN, CDR2 SVGIG (reference sequence). The CDR3 spans 14 residues. CDR3 protein: CAWRSDGTNYGYTF. CDR3 DNA: TGTGCCTGGAGGTCGGACGGAACTAACTATGGCTACACCTTC.

V gene TRBV14 combines with J gene TRBJ2-7; 7 nucleotides agree with TRBD1. The CDR3 runs to 15 residues. The V gene end was trimmed by 1 base and the J gene end by 0 bases; junction bases not matched to a gene: 3. CDR1 and CDR2 (germline): SGHDN, FVKESK. CDR3 region: CASSQAQGLSYEQYF. CDR3 sequence (DNA): TGTGCCAGCAGCCAAGCACAGGGGCTCTCCTACGAGCAGTACTTC.

The chain employs TRBV6-5 and TRBJ1-1; TRBD1 is a possible D gene (6 bases). The CDR3 covers 15 residues. CDR1 MNHEY and CDR2 SVGAGI come from the germline V gene. V dropped 6 bases and J dropped 0 bases, with 14 bases sitting between them. CDR3 sequence reads: CASRDRPGVNTEAFF. DNA for the CDR3: TGTGCCAGCAGGGACAGACCAGGGGTGAACACTGAAGCTTTCTTT.

V is TRBV28 and J is TRBJ1-5; tentative D call: TRBD1 (6 bases). The germline V gene encodes CDR1 MDHEN and CDR2 SYDVKM. Trimming pared 4 bases from V and 0 bases from J, leaving 16 bases between. CDR3 length: 17 amino acids. The CDR3 sequence: CASSSDPGTPSNQPQHF. In DNA form, the CDR3 reads TGTGCCAGCAGTTCCGACCCCGGGACACCTAGCAATCAGCCCCAGCATTTT.

The chain joins TRBV3-1 (or the pseudogene TRBV3-2) to TRBJ2-3; TRBD2 matches 8 bases. V lost 3 bases to trimming and J lost 8 bases; unmatched junction nucleotides: 4. Per germline, CDR1 LGHDT and CDR2 YNNKEL (reference sequence). CDR3 size: 13 residues. The CDR3 loop reads CASSQGLEVTQYF. In DNA form, the CDR3 reads TGTGCCAGCAGCCAGGGACTAGAGGTTACGCAGTATTTT.